The T cell receptor (beta chain) described here comes from a study of blood T cell repertoires in COVID-19. Germline V gene sequence: CDR1 MDHEN, CDR2 SYDVKM. This CDR3 has 16 amino acids. With V trimmed by 5 bases and J by 6 bases, 9 bases remained unmatched. Per the original methods: Estimation of nucleated cell counts relied on the amplification of reference gene primers. Generated by immunoSEQ multiplex PCR, the TCRdb table keeps only in-frame clones and is missing some. V and J calls and clone size are copied from that table; D and trimming were computed from the DNA. The sample lists about 300,000 clones; roughly 90% were seen once. Participant-given clinical history determined each cohort assignment. Two negative PCRs, clearance, or symptom resolution characterized the recovered Cohort 3 donors.

The source is a woman aged 25 to 45 who had recovered from COVID-19. Specimen: PBMCs or T cells enriched from blood (not recorded which). The J gene is TRBJ2-7, the V gene TRBV28; 14 bases agree with TRBD2. The CDR3 here is CASSPPGLAGVVEQYF. DNA for the CDR3: TGTGCCAGCAGTCCGCCGGGACTAGCGGGAGTAGTCGAGCAGTACTTC.